What follows is one T cell receptor beta chain and its context. The target antigen is unknown. These data originate in a study of shared clonotypes between healthy human individuals. Repertoires were generated with immunoSEQ multiplex PCR, while TCRdb's copy carries only in-frame clones and drops some. The table records over a million clones, roughly 97% of them present only once. The germline V and J ends were trimmed by 5 bases and 3 bases, with 20 bases remaining between them. The CDR3 spans 16 residues. The V gene's germline CDR1 is KGHSH and CDR2 LQKENI. Findings of the study overall: Naive CD4 clonotypes overlapped across a few donors at approximately 5.3%. On the whole, naive subsets had larger estimated richness than memory subsets had.

The V and J genes are TRBV18 and TRBJ2-7, with D maybe TRBD2 (6 bases). The sequenced material came from naive CD4+ T cells sorted from blood. Subset specified: CD45RA+ positively selected. The clonotype originates from a man in his thirties or forties in good health. The CDR3 sequence: CASSGTPTTEHYEQYF. The CDR3 DNA is TGTGCCAGCTCAGGGACTCCCACCACCGAACACTACGAGCAGTACTTC. The whole variable domain, remainder taken from reference TRBV18 and TRBJ2-7, is NAGVMQNPRHLVRRRGQEARLRCSPMKGHSHVYWYRQLPEEGLKFMVYLQKENIIDESGMPKERFSAEFPKEGPSILRIQQVVRGDSAAYFCASSGTPTTEHYEQYFGPGTRLTVT.